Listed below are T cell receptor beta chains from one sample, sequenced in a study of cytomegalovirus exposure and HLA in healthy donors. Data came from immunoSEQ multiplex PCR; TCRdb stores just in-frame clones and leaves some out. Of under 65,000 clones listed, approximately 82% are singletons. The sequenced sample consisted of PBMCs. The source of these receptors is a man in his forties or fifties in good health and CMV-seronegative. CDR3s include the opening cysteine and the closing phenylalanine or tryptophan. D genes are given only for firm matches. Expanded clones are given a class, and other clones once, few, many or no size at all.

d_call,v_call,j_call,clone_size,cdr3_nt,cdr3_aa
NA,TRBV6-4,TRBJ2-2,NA,TGTGCCAGCAGTGACGGGGCAGGGAACACCGGGGAGCTGTTTTTT,CASSDGAGNTGELFF
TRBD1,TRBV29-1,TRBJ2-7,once,TGCAGCGTCGGTGGGACAGGGATCAACGAGCAGTACTTC,CSVGGTGINEQYF
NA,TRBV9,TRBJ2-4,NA,TGTGCCAGCAGCGTAGAGAGGAACAGGGAGCCCCACATTCAGTACTTC,CASSVERNREPHIQYF
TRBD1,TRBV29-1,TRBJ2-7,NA,TGCAGCGTTTCGGCAGGGGGAAGCTCCTACGAGCAGTACTTC,CSVSAGGSSYEQYF
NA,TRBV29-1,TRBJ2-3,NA,TGCAGCGCTTGGGCAGGGGGGACAGATACGCAGTATTTT,CSAWAGGTDTQYF
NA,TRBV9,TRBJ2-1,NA,TGTGCCAGCACCAAGGTACTAGGAGGCAATGAGCAGTTCTTC,CASTKVLGGNEQFF
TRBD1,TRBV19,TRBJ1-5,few,TGTGCCAGTAGTCTCCGGACAGGGAACCCAAATAATCAGCCCCAGCATTTT,CASSLRTGNPNNQPQHF
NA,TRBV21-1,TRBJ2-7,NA,TGTGCCAGCAGCAAAGTCATCGGAGCGTCCCCCTCCTACGAGCAGTACTTC,CASSKVIGASPSYEQYF
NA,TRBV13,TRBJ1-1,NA,TGTGCCAGCAGTGAGAAGACTGAAGCTTTCTTT,CASSEKTEAFF
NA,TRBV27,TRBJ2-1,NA,TGTGCCAGCAGGAGATCGGGGTCCAATGAGCAGTTCTTC,CASRRSGSNEQFF
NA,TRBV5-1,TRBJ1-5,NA,TGCGCCAGCAGCTTCGGGGGGGATCAGCCCCAGCATTTT,CASSFGGDQPQHF
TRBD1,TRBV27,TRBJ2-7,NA,TGTGCCAGCCGAACTAGGACAGGGTTAATGCCCTACGAGCAGTACTTC,CASRTRTGLMPYEQYF
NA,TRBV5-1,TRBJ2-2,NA,TGCGCCAGCAGCTTGTCCCAGGGTGTGGGAACCGGGGAGCTGTTTTTT,CASSLSQGVGTGELFF
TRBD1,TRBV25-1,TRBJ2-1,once,TGTGCCAGCAGTGGCCCGGGACAGACCTACAATGAGCAGTTCTTC,CASSGPGQTYNEQFF
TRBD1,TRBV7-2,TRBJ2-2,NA,TGTGCCAGCAGCTCTGCGGTCGGGACAGGGGGCCTAGCCGGGGAGCTGTTTTTT,CASSSAVGTGGLAGELFF
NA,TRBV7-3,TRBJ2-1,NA,TGCCCCCCCGGGGGAGGCAATGAGCAGTTCTTC,CPPGGGNEQFF
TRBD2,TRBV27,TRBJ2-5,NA,TGTGCCAGCAGTTTACTAGCGGGGGGGCGTGAGACCCAGTACTTC,CASSLLAGGRETQYF
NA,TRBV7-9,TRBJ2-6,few,TGTGCCAGCCGAGGGTCTGGGGCCAACGTCCTGACTTTC,CASRGSGANVLTF
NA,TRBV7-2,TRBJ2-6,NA,TGTGCCAGCAGCCCCCGCCGGGAAATGGCCAACGTCCTGACTTTC,CASSPRREMANVLTF
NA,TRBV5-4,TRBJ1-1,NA,TGTGCCAGCAGCTATCAGGGCGGAAACACTGAAGCTTTCTTT,CASSYQGGNTEAFF
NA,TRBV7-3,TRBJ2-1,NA,TGTGCCAGCAGCCAATCCAGGGTCAATGAGCAGTTCTTC,CASSQSRVNEQFF
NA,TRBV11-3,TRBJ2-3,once,TGTGCCAGCAGCTTTTCCCAAGATACGCAGTATTTT,CASSFSQDTQYF